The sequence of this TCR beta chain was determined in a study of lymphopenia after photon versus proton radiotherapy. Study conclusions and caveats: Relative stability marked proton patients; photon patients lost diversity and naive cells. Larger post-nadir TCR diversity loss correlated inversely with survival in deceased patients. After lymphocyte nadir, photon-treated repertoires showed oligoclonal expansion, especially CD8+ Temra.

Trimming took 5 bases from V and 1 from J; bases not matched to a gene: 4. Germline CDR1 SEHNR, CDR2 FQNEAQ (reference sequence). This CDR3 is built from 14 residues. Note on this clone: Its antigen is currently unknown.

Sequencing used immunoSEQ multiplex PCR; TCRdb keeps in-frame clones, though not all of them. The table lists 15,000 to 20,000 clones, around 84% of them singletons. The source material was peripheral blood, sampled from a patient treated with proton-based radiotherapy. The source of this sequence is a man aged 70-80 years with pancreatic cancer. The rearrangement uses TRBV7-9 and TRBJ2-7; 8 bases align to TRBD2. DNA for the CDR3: TGTGCCAGCAGCCAGGGCGGGGGGTCCTACGAGCAGTACTTC. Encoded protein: CASSQGGGSYEQYF. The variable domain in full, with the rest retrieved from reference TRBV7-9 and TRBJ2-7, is DTGVSQNPRHKITKRGQNVTFRCDPISEHNRLYWYRQTLGQGPEFLTYFQNEAQLEKSRLLSDRFSAERPKGSFSTLEIQRTEQGDSAMYLCASSQGGGSYEQYFGPGTRLTVT.